This T cell receptor (beta chain) appears in the sequencing data of a study of blood T cells in healthy people across ages. The CDR3 is made up of 15 amino acids. Germline loops: CDR1 MGHRA, CDR2 YSYEKL. Sample-barcoded 5' priming and a J-beta primer mix drove a second PCR of roughly 7 to 11 cycles. TCRdb independently ran MiXCR on the 5' RACE reads; one entry per CDR3 protein. The repertoire holds under 2,000,000 distinct CDR3 sequences, about 49% seen once, with approximately 2.1% in the top ten. This sequence joins TRBV4-1 and TRBJ2-4; tentative D call: TRBD2 (6 bases). The last part of the DNA fits TRBJ2-5 better; the J call may be wrong. The sequence was obtained from a woman in her forties in good health. The sequenced sample consisted of blood. CDR3 bases: TGCGCCAGCAGCCAAGGACTAGAGAATCAAGAGACCCAGTACTTC. It specifies CASSQGLENQETQYF.